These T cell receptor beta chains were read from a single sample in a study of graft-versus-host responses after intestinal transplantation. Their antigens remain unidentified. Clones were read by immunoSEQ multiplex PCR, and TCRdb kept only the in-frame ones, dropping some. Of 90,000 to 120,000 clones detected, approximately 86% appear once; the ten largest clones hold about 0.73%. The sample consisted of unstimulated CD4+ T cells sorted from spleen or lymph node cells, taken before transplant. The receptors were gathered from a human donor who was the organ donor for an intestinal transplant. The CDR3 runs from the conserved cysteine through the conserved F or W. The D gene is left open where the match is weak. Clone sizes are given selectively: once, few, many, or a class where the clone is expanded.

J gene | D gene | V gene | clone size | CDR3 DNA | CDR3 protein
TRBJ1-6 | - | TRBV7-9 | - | TGTGCCAGCAGCTTAAACAGCTATAATTCACCCCTCCACTTT | CASSLNSYNSPLHF
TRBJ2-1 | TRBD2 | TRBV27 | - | TGTGCCAGCAGTTCCCTTGCGGGGGTCCCTTACAATGAGCAGTTCTTC | CASSSLAGVPYNEQFF
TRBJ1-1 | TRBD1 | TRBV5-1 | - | TGCGCCAGCAGCTGGGGGGACAGGAATATGAACACTGAAGCTTTCTTT | CASSWGDRNMNTEAFF
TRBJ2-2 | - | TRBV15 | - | TGTGCCACCAGCTCCTTTTATATCCTAGGCACCGGGGAGCTGTTTTTT | CATSSFYILGTGELFF
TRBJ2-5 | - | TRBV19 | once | TGTGCCAGTAGTCCAAGCCCCTCCGTCGGACGAGGATTAGAGACCCAGTACTTC | CASSPSPSVGRGLETQYF
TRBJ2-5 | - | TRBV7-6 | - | TGTGCCAGCAGCTTCCCCAGCAGGCAAGAGACCCAGTACTTC | CASSFPSRQETQYF
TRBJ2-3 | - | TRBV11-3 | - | TGTGCCAGCAGCTCCCCCTCATCCCCTGGGTTGGGGGGCCCAGATACGCAGTATTTT | CASSSPSSPGLGGPDTQYF
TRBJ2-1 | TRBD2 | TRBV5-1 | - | TGCGCCAGCAGCCCAGCTAGCGGGAGTTCCTACAATGAGCAGTTCTTC | CASSPASGSSYNEQFF
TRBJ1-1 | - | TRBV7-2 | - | TGTGCCAGCAGCTTAGAGGGGTGGAGCGCTGAAGCTTTCTTT | CASSLEGWSAEAFF
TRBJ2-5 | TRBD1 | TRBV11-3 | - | TGTGCCAGCAGCTTCGGACAGGGGATGGAGACCCAGTACTTC | CASSFGQGMETQYF
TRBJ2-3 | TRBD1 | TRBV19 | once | TGTGCCAGTAGTATAGGGACAGGGGGCGCAGATACGCAGTATTTT | CASSIGTGGADTQYF
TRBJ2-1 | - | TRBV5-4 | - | TGTGCCAGCAGCTTGGGGGGAGTGCTTTCCTACAATGAGCAGTTCTTC | CASSLGGVLSYNEQFF